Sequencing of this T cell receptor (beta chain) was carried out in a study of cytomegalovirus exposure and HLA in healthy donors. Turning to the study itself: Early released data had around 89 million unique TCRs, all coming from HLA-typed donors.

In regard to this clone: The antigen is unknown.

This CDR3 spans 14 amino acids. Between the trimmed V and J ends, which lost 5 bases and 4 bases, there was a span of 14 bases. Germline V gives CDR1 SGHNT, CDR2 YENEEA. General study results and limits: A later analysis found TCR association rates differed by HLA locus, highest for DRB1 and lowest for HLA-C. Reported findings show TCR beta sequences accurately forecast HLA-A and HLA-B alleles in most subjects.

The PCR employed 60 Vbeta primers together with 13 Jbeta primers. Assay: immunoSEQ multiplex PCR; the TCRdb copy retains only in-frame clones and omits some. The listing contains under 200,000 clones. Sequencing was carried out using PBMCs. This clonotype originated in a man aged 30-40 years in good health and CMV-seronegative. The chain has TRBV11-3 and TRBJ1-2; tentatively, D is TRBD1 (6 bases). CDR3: CASSGQTVGYGYTF. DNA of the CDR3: TGTGCCAGCAGCGGACAGACCGTCGGCTATGGCTACACCTTC. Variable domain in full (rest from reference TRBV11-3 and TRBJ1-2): EAGVVQSPRYKIIEKKQPVAFWCNPISGHNTLYWYLQNLGQGPELLIRYENEEAVDDSQLPKDRFSAERLKGVDSTLKIQPAELGDSAVYLCASSGQTVGYGYTFGSGTRLTVV.